This T cell receptor beta chain was sequenced for a study of cytomegalovirus exposure and HLA in healthy donors. The PCR used 60 Vbeta and 13 Jbeta primers. Libraries were prepared by immunoSEQ multiplex PCR; TCRdb keeps only in-frame clonotypes and omits some of them. The repertoire holds about 110,000 clones, with approximately 71% as singletons. The sequence was collected from a man between 35 and 55 years old in good health and CMV-seronegative. The sequencing sample was made of PBMCs.

DNA of the CDR3: TGTGCCAGCAGCCTAACAGGGCTCTCTGGAAACACCATATATTTT. Translating gives CASSLTGLSGNTIYF. V gene TRBV27 combines with J gene TRBJ1-3; weak D call: TRBD1 (6 bases). Trimming took off 6 bases at V and 0 bases at J, with 12 bases between the two ends. Germline CDR1 MNHEY, CDR2 SMNVEV (reference sequence). The CDR3 length is 15 residues.